This T cell receptor (beta chain) is from a study of technical replicates of blood from a few donors. Using immunoSEQ multiplex PCR, the repertoire was profiled, and TCRdb retains in-frame clones only, with some absent. The sample yields approximately 85,000 clones, 94% seen once. Deletions cut 6 bases from V and 4 bases from J, with 24 bases between. The CDR3 is 17 residues long. Germline V gives CDR1 SEHNR, CDR2 FQNEAQ (reference sequence). The chain has TRBV7-9 and TRBJ1-1; D is unresolved. The TCR was taken from a human donor in good health. The specimen was T cells isolated from PBMCs. CDR3: CASRKLVSSSPGTEAFF. For the CDR3, the DNA is TGTGCCAGCAGGAAATTGGTATCCAGCAGTCCGGGCACTGAAGCTTTCTTT.